Presented here are 7 T cell receptor beta chains from one specimen sequenced in a study of blood T cell repertoires in COVID-19 (dated by TCRdb to about 2020). The receptor library was made with the immunoSEQ multiplex PCR assay. TCRdb mirrors the immuneACCESS table, restricted to in-frame sequences. Some clones are absent from its copies; in checked studies, under half trace to an unresolved V gene, and the reason for the others is unknown. The sample has over 140,000 clones on record, 75% to 85% of them singletons. Of the sample, approximately 4.5% is held by the ten largest clones. Sequencing used peripheral blood. Receptor source: a woman aged 80 or over with active or convalescent COVID-19.

This chain links TRBV7-8 with TRBJ1-4; D gene ambiguous. The CDR3 runs to 14 residues. The germline V and J ends were trimmed by 8 bases and 0 bases, with 10 bases remaining between them. The V gene's germline CDR1 is SGHVS and CDR2 FQNEAQ. The CDR3 here is CASGSQTTNEKLFF. DNA for the CDR3: TGTGCCAGCGGATCACAGACAACTAATGAAAAACTGTTTTTT.

This clone was picked up one time. This chain links TRBV3-1 (or the pseudogene TRBV3-2) with TRBJ1-2, with D possibly being TRBD1 (6 bases). V lost 3 bases and J 4 bases, leaving 15 bases between the germline ends. This CDR3 region has 15 residues. Germline V lookup: CDR1 LGHDT, CDR2 YNNKEL (reference sequence). DNA for the CDR3: TGTGCCAGCAGCCAGGCAGGGGTCCGTGTCTATGGCTACACCTTC. The encoded protein is CASSQAGVRVYGYTF.

This chain uses TRBV9 with TRBJ2-1; 10 bases are shared with TRBD2. The V segment lost 0 bases and the J segment 10 bases; nucleotides outside the gene matches: 7. Germline CDR1 reads SGDLS; CDR2 reads YYNGEE. This CDR3 is built from 15 residues. The CDR3 sequence is CASSVDERGGVEQFF. CDR3 in DNA: TGTGCCAGCAGCGTAGACGAGCGGGGGGGCGTGGAGCAGTTCTTC.

A single count supports this clone. CDR3 in DNA: TGTGCCAGCAGTTATCGGGTGAACACTGAAGCTTTCTTT. Translation: CASSYRVNTEAFF. The chain joins TRBV27 to TRBJ1-1; D gene unclear. Trimming left V 4 bases short and J 0 bases short, with 6 bases between. The CDR3 runs to 13 residues. Germline CDR1 is MNHEY and CDR2 is SMNVEV (reference sequence).

The chain links TRBV2 to TRBJ1-2, with a tentative D call TRBD1 (6 bases). The CDR3 contains 14 residues. Trimming left V 5 bases short and J 4 bases short, with 14 bases between. Germline V gene sequence: CDR1 SNHLY, CDR2 FYNNEI. CDR3 coding DNA: TGTGCCAGCAGTACAAACAGGGTTCGCTATGGCTACACCTTC. Translating gives CASSTNRVRYGYTF.

The chain has TRBV18 and TRBJ1-2, with TRBD1 as a possible D gene (5 bases). Germline CDR1 reads KGHSH; CDR2 reads LQKENI. This CDR3 has 14 residues. The germline V and J ends were trimmed by 4 bases and 3 bases, with 12 bases remaining between them. This CDR3 is CASSQNRGDYGYTF. CDR3 DNA sequence: TGTGCCAGCTCACAGAACCGGGGGGACTATGGCTACACCTTC.

V is TRBV5-1 and J is TRBJ1-4, with 9 bases aligning to TRBD1. CDR1 and CDR2 from the germline V gene are SGHRS and YFSETQ. Germline trimming cut 4 bases from V and 4 bases from J; bases unmatched to any gene: 5. There are 15 residues in the CDR3. The CDR3 region has the DNA TGCGCCAGCAGCACCGGGACAGGGCGTAATGAAAAACTGTTTTTT. This encodes CASSTGTGRNEKLFF.